Shown below are 26 T cell receptor beta chains from a single sample sequenced in a study of blood T cell repertoires in COVID-19. The method was immunoSEQ multiplex PCR; TCRdb's version includes in-frame clones alone and lacks a portion of them. The table lists around 300,000 clones, 85% of them singletons. Sequencing was done on a sample of PBMCs or T cells enriched from blood (not recorded which). Receptors originate from a woman in her fifties or sixties who had recovered from COVID-19.

The chain recombines TRBV5-1 with TRBJ2-6, with D tentatively TRBD1 (6 bases). CDR3 size: 18 residues. Germline V gives CDR1 SGHRS, CDR2 YFSETQ. The V end was cut by 1 base, the J end by 0 bases, with 14 bases between. CDR3 sequence (DNA): TGCGCCAGCAGCTTGTCCCCGACAGGACGCTCTGGGGCCAACGTCCTGACTTTC. Encoded protein: CASSLSPTGRSGANVLTF.

This clone was observed a single time. The rearrangement joins TRBV27 to TRBJ2-3, with D maybe TRBD1 (5 bases). The CDR3 spans 17 residues. CDR1 MNHEY and CDR2 SMNVEV come from the germline V gene (reference sequence). Trimming stripped 1 base from V and 2 bases from J, with 16 bases between. CDR3 loop: CASSLFMGRADTDTQYF. CDR3 nucleotides: TGTGCCAGCAGTTTATTTATGGGCAGGGCTGACACAGATACGCAGTATTTT.

The rearrangement joins TRBV4-1 to TRBJ2-1; 7 nucleotides agree with TRBD1. CDR1 MGHRA and CDR2 YSYEKL come from the germline V gene. The CDR3 runs 14 residues. After removal of 7 bases from V and 3 bases from J, the junction contained 6 bases not matched to a gene. The CDR3 loop reads CASTRTGDYNEQFF. The CDR3 region has the DNA TGCGCCAGCACCAGGACAGGAGACTACAATGAGCAGTTCTTC.

The table lists this clone with a count of one. V is TRBV9 and J is TRBJ2-7, with 11 bases that match TRBD2. V was clipped by 0 bases and J by 5 bases; unmatched bases: 4. Germline-derived CDR1 and CDR2 are SGDLS and YYNGEE. This CDR3 has 15 residues. CDR3: CASSVDLAGGNEQYF. The DNA of the CDR3 is TGTGCCAGCAGCGTAGACCTAGCGGGAGGTAACGAGCAGTACTTC.

This sequence joins TRBV30 and TRBJ2-7; 12 positions match TRBD2. Germline-derived CDR1 and CDR2 are GTSNPN and SVGIG (reference sequence). Unmatched junction bases numbered 2, after V lost 4 bases and J lost 4 bases. This CDR3 has 13 amino acids. CDR3 nucleotides: TGTGCCTGGACCGGACTAGCGGGATACGAGCAGTACTTC. The encoded protein is CAWTGLAGYEQYF.

This chain uses TRBV28 with TRBJ1-2; D is unresolved. Germline CDR1 is MDHEN and CDR2 is SYDVKM. The CDR3 consists of 13 residues. With 5 bases removed from V and 5 bases from J, the gap between germline ends came to 12 bases. The CDR3 DNA sequence: TGTGCCAGCAGTGCTCGGACTACTTATGGCTACACCTTC. It specifies CASSARTTYGYTF.

The chain combines TRBV5-6 with TRBJ2-3; D might be TRBD1 (5 bases). Germline V gene data show CDR1 as SGHDT and CDR2 as YYEEEE. Trimming shortened V by 3 bases and J by 3 bases, and 14 bases separated the two germline ends. This CDR3 comprises 15 residues. The DNA for the CDR3 is TGTGCCAGCAGCTCAGGGCCCTTTAGTACAGATACGCAGTATTTT. Its translation: CASSSGPFSTDTQYF.

CDR3 residues: CASSIGVAGELFF. The CDR3, as DNA: TGTGCCAGTAGTATCGGGGTGGCCGGGGAGCTGTTTTTT. The V and J genes are TRBV19 and TRBJ2-2; possible D gene TRBD2, 5 bases. Germline V CDR1 and CDR2: LNHDA, SQIVND (reference sequence). There are 13 residues in the CDR3. Deletions cut 3 bases from V and 6 bases from J, with 8 bases between. The full variable domain, its missing parts supplied by reference TRBV19 and TRBJ2-2, is DGGITQSPKYLFRKEGQNVTLSCEQNLNHDAMYWYRQDPGQGLRLIYYSQIVNDFQKGDIAEGYSVSREKKESFPLTVTSAQKNPTAFYLCASSIGVAGELFFGEGSRLTVL.

V and J are TRBV11-2 and TRBJ1-2; D perhaps matches TRBD1 (5 bases). CDR3 length: 13 residues. V was cut by 1 base and J by 8 bases, with 11 bases left in between. CDR1 is SGHAT and CDR2 is FQNNGV in the germline V gene. The CDR3 nucleotides read TGTGCCAGCAGCTTAGTCGGGGGAGGCGGCTACACCTTC. This encodes CASSLVGGGGYTF.

The rearrangement joins TRBV6-5 to TRBJ1-4; 8 positions match TRBD1. Germline V gene data show CDR1 as MNHEY and CDR2 as SVGAGI. V shed 6 bases and J 8 bases; nucleotides not matched to a gene: 8. This CDR3 has 14 residues. As DNA, the CDR3 is TGTGCCAGCAGCGTCGGGACAGGACAGGAAAAACTGTTTTTT. Translating it yields CASSVGTGQEKLFF.

This chain uses TRBV30 with TRBJ1-3; 7 bases fit TRBD1. With V trimmed by 2 bases and J by 2 bases, 3 bases remained unmatched. The CDR3 has 14 residues. In germline, CDR1 is GTSNPN, CDR2 SVGIG (reference sequence). The CDR3 nucleotides are TGTGCCTGGAGTTCCGGGACAGCTGGAAACACCATATATTTT. This sequence encodes CAWSSGTAGNTIYF.

This clone has a single count. The rearrangement uses TRBV7-2 and TRBJ2-7; 7 positions match TRBD1. The CDR3 spans 13 residues. The V segment lost 6 bases and the J segment 5 bases; nucleotides outside the gene matches: 7. Germline loops: CDR1 SGHTA, CDR2 FQGNSA. The CDR3 DNA reads TGTGCCAGCAGGCTGACAGGGACCCACGAGCAGTACTTC. It yields the protein CASRLTGTHEQYF.

The chain employs TRBV5-6 and TRBJ1-6, with 12 bases aligning to TRBD1. Trimming removed 4 bases from V and 4 bases from J; junction bases left unmatched: 3. Germline V lookup: CDR1 SGHDT, CDR2 YYEEEE. The CDR3 extends over 16 amino acids. CDR3: CASSPGQGAYNSPLHF. CDR3 bases: TGTGCCAGCAGCCCGGGACAGGGGGCATATAATTCACCCCTCCACTTT.

The rearrangement joins TRBV30 to TRBJ1-2; D uncertain. Trimming took 0 bases from V and 8 from J, leaving 10 bases between them. Germline loops: CDR1 GTSNPN, CDR2 SVGIG (reference sequence). This CDR3 spans 12 amino acids. The CDR3 sequence is CAWSVLERGYTF. In nucleotides, the CDR3 is TGTGCCTGGAGTGTACTGGAGCGGGGCTACACCTTC. The full variable domain, its missing parts supplied by reference TRBV30 and TRBJ1-2, is SQTIHQWPATLVQPVGSPLSLECTVEGTSNPNLYWYRQAAGRGLQLLFYSVGIGQISSEVPQNLSASRPQDRQFILSSKKLLLSDSGFYLCAWSVLERGYTFGSGTRLTVV.

The V and J genes are TRBV11-2 and TRBJ2-1, with D tentatively TRBD2 (5 bases). Deletions cut 6 bases from V and 9 bases from J, with 12 bases between. Germline V gene lookup returns CDR1 SGHAT and CDR2 FQNNGV. This CDR3 comprises 12 residues. CDR3: CASRTSVFEQFF. CDR3 nucleotide sequence: TGTGCCAGCAGAACTAGTGTCTTTGAGCAGTTCTTC.

This clone was observed once. The chain joins TRBV18 to TRBJ1-2; D is ambiguous. Trimming left V 6 bases short and J 3 bases short, with 11 bases between. The germline CDR1 and CDR2 sequences are KGHSH and LQKENI. The CDR3 loop spans 13 amino acids. The CDR3 DNA reads TGTGCCAGCTCCCTCGAAAGAGACTATGGCTACACCTTC. Amino acids: CASSLERDYGYTF.

The CDR3 loop reads CASSGTEYQPQHF. The CDR3 DNA reads as TGCGCCAGCAGCGGGACAGAGTATCAGCCCCAGCATTTT. J is TRBJ1-5 and V is TRBV10-2; 7 nucleotides align to TRBD1. Germline V lookup: CDR1 WSHSY, CDR2 SAAADI. The CDR3 spans 13 residues. J gave up 5 bases and V 6 bases, and 4 bases lay outside the gene matches.

This chain connects TRBV11-2 to TRBJ2-7; 14 bases fit TRBD2. The J segment lost 3 bases and the V segment lost 5 bases, leaving 6 bases of the junction unmatched. The CDR3 is 16 residues long. Per germline, CDR1 SGHAT and CDR2 FQNNGV. DNA for the CDR3: TGTGCCAGCAGCGCAAGACTAGCGGGAGGGTTCTACGAGCAGTACTTC. Protein sequence: CASSARLAGGFYEQYF. The variable domain in full, with the rest retrieved from reference TRBV11-2 and TRBJ2-7, is EAGVAQSPRYKIIEKRQSVAFWCNPISGHATLYWYQQILGQGPKLLIQFQNNGVVDDSQLPKDRFSAERLKGVDSTLKIQPAKLEDSAVYLCASSARLAGGFYEQYFGPGTRLTVT.

The chain is built from TRBV19 and TRBJ1-6; no reliable D call. The germline CDR1 and CDR2 sequences are LNHDA and SQIVND (reference sequence). The CDR3 contains 15 residues. Trimming removed 7 bases from V and 0 bases from J, with 10 bases in between. CDR3 DNA sequence: TGTGCCAGTACCTATACGGGCTCCTATAATTCACCCCTCCACTTT. It specifies CASTYTGSYNSPLHF.

The CDR3 is CASSSTRSSYEQYF. The CDR3 DNA sequence: TGTGCCAGCAGTTCGACGAGGAGCTCCTACGAGCAGTACTTC. This chain links TRBV6-5 with TRBJ2-7; D remains ambiguous. The V end was cut by 4 bases, the J end by 0 bases, with 10 bases between. CDR3 length: 14 amino acids. In germline, CDR1 is MNHEY, CDR2 SVGAGI.

V usage is TRBV7-3 and J usage is TRBJ2-1, with D possibly being TRBD2 (6 bases). V was clipped by 5 bases and J by 4 bases, with 15 bases between them. The CDR3 contains 15 residues. Germline V lookup: CDR1 SGHTA, CDR2 FQGTGA. CDR3 protein: CASSPLAGPYNEQFF. The DNA for the CDR3 is TGTGCCAGCAGCCCACTGGCGGGGCCGTACAATGAGCAGTTCTTC.

The CDR3 here is CASSPGAVGTEQYF. The CDR3 DNA sequence: TGTGCCAGCAGCCCCGGAGCTGTCGGGACTGAGCAGTACTTC. The chain is built from TRBV7-6 and TRBJ2-7; D perhaps matches TRBD2 (6 bases). Germline lookup yields CDR1 SGHVS and CDR2 FNYEAQ. This CDR3 is built from 14 residues. Deletions cut 5 bases from V and 7 bases from J, with 18 bases between.

This clone was counted between two and nine times. The chain recombines TRBV7-3 with TRBJ1-1; perhaps TRBD1 as D (5 bases). The CDR3 has 14 amino acids. Germline CDR1 and CDR2: SGHTA and FQGTGA. The ends were cut back, 3 bases at V and 4 bases at J, with 12 bases in the middle. The CDR3 bases are TGTGCCAGCAGCTTTACCGGGACTCGCACTGAAGCTTTCTTT. It translates to CASSFTGTRTEAFF.

A remark on this clone: This sample includes further DNA sequences coding for the same CDR3. This rearrangement joins TRBV10-1 to TRBJ2-1, with D maybe TRBD1 (5 bases). The V gene lost 0 bases and the J gene lost 4 bases, with 7 bases spanning the gap. The CDR3 length is 14 residues. The germline gives CDR1 WNHNN, CDR2 SYGVQD (reference sequence). CDR3 region: CASSESTGYNEQFF. For the CDR3, the DNA is TGCGCCAGCAGTGAGTCCACAGGATACAATGAGCAGTTCTTC.

This chain uses TRBV28 with TRBJ2-5; D remains ambiguous. The CDR3 has 13 residues. V was shortened by 4 bases and J by 2 bases, with 8 bases between the two germline ends. Germline lookup yields CDR1 MDHEN and CDR2 SYDVKM. This CDR3 is CASSYLKQETQYF. The CDR3 DNA sequence: TGTGCCAGCAGTTACCTAAAACAAGAGACCCAGTACTTC.

As regards this clone: This specimen includes other DNA sequences encoding the same CDR3. The chain is built from TRBV7-3 and TRBJ2-2; 14 positions agree with TRBD2. Germline lookup yields CDR1 SGHTA and CDR2 FQGTGA. The V gene end was trimmed by 5 bases and the J gene end by 5 bases; junction bases not matched to a gene: 4. CDR3 length: 16 residues. CDR3 DNA sequence: TGTGCCAGCAGCCTCGGACTAGCGGGGGGTACCGGGGAGCTGTTTTTT. It is translated as CASSLGLAGGTGELFF.